Below are 12 T cell receptor beta chains sequenced from a single sample in a study of T cells in Graves' hyperthyroidism and ophthalmopathy. The TCR beta CDR3 regions underwent amplification using RNA transcripts as the source. Carried out on the TCR CDR3, a first-round RT-PCR used the HTBI primer set. TCRdb used MiXCR to reprocess the multiplex PCR reads, holding one entry per CDR3 protein. The data contain 560,000 or so distinct CDR3 sequences, 46% of them singletons. Sequenced input: peripheral blood or thyroid tissue (not recorded which). These receptors came from a woman between 18 and 30 years old with Graves' hyperthyroidism.

This clonotype has at least ten counts. One end of the junction fails to match germline, which may point to a read error. V gene TRBV10-3 combines with J gene TRBJ2-5; 7 bases agree with TRBD2. Germline assignment: CDR1 ENHRY and CDR2 SYGVKD. The CDR3 is 14 residues long. DNA for the CDR3: TGTGCCAGCAGTGACAGCGGGATGCCAGAGACCCAGTACTTC. Translated: CASSDSGMPETQYF.

The rearrangement uses TRBV12-3 or TRBV12-4 and TRBJ1-4, with a possible D match to TRBD1 (6 bases). V lost 10 bases, J lost 8 bases, and 20 bases lay in between. This CDR3 has 14 amino acids. The DNA for the CDR3 is TGTGCCACCAGCCCGACAGGCGGTTGGGAAAAACTGTTTTTT. It specifies CATSPTGGWEKLFF.

The rearrangement joins TRBV11-1 to TRBJ2-7, with 11 bases identical to TRBD2. Germline CDR1 SGHAT, CDR2 FQDESV (reference sequence). The ends lost 5 bases at V and 4 bases at J; junction bases unmatched: 10. The CDR3 contains 16 residues. Here the CDR3 DNA reads TGTGCCAGCAGCCCCAGGGGTAGCGGGAGGGGATACGAGCAGTACTTC. Protein: CASSPRGSGRGYEQYF.

The rearrangement joins TRBV10-3 to TRBJ2-5; D is uncertain. The V end lost 7 bases, the J end lost 2 bases, and 11 bases lay between the germline ends. CDR1 and CDR2 from the germline V gene are ENHRY and SYGVKD. CDR3 length equals 13 residues. CDR3 nucleotides: TGTGCCATCAAGGCTCAAGGACAAGAGACCCAGTACTTC. This translates into CAIKAQGQETQYF.

This clonotype appeared many times. The chain couples TRBV7-6 to TRBJ1-5, with unresolved D. CDR1 and CDR2 from the germline V gene are SGHVS and FNYEAQ. The CDR3 is 13 amino acids. Trimming took off 6 bases at V and 9 bases at J, with 15 bases between the two ends. CDR3 DNA sequence: TGTGCCAGCAGTTTTGACGGAGCGGGGCCCCAGCATTTT. Protein product: CASSFDGAGPQHF.

The chain is built from TRBV25-1 and TRBJ2-5; the match to TRBD1 covers 8 bases. This CDR3 spans 14 amino acids. The V and J ends lost 3 bases and 5 bases, in that order; junction bases with no gene match: 5. Germline values: CDR1 MGHDK, CDR2 SYGVNS. The CDR3 reads CASSDQGATETQYF. The DNA of the CDR3 is TGTGCCAGCAGTGATCAGGGGGCGACGGAGACCCAGTACTTC.

The V gene is TRBV20-1, the J gene TRBJ2-7; 12 positions agree with TRBD2. V was pared by 6 bases and J by 0 bases, with 9 bases of the junction left unmatched. The CDR3 is 16 residues long. Germline CDR1 and CDR2: DFQATT and SNEGSKA (reference sequence). The CDR3 DNA is TGCAGTGCCCCGAGACTAGCGGGAGACCCCTCCTACGAGCAGTACTTC. This encodes CSAPRLAGDPSYEQYF.

Only a few counts were recorded for this clonotype. The rearrangement uses TRBV29-1 and TRBJ1-2; D ambiguous. Germline V CDR1 and CDR2: SQVTM, ANQGSEA. The CDR3 sequence is 12 residues long. Trimming shortened V by 1 base and J by 6 bases, and 9 bases separated the two germline ends. CDR3 protein: CSVEVNGDGYTF. As DNA, the CDR3 is TGCAGCGTTGAAGTAAATGGGGATGGCTACACCTTC.

This clonotype was detected ten times or more. The chain is built from TRBV20-1 and TRBJ2-2, with a weak D call TRBD2 (5 bases). Trimming left V 3 bases short and J 8 bases short, with 13 bases between. The CDR3 runs 13 residues. The germline CDR1 and CDR2 sequences are DFQATT and SNEGSKA (reference sequence). DNA for the CDR3: TGCAGTGCTAGCTCGGGGAGTGGTGGGGAGCTGTTTTTT. Encoded protein: CSASSGSGGELFF.

This clonotype was observed a few times. This chain uses TRBV7-9 with TRBJ2-7, with D perhaps TRBD1 (6 bases). CDR3 length: 14 residues. V lost 6 bases and J 2 bases, leaving 14 bases between the germline ends. From germline, CDR1 is SEHNR and CDR2 FQNEAQ (reference sequence). CDR3 in amino acids: CASSSRTDAYEQYF. CDR3 nucleotide sequence: TGTGCCAGCAGTTCCCGGACAGATGCCTACGAGCAGTACTTC. Full variable domain (rest looked up from reference TRBV7-9 and TRBJ2-7): DTGVSQNPRHKITKRGQNVTFRCDPISEHNRLYWYRQTLGQGPEFLTYFQNEAQLEKSRLLSDRFSAERPKGSFSTLEIQRTEQGDSAMYLCASSSRTDAYEQYFGPGTRLTVT.

This clonotype was counted at least ten times. The gene calls are TRBV29-1 and TRBJ1-1; D remains unclear. CDR1 SQVTM and CDR2 ANQGSEA come from the germline V gene. V lost 0 bases and J lost 1, with 6 bases in between. This CDR3 contains 13 residues. CDR3 bases: TGCAGCGTTGAAGATGCAGAGAACACTGAAGCTTTCTTT. It codes for CSVEDAENTEAFF.

This clonotype was seen just once. This chain joins TRBV2 and TRBJ2-3; 8 positions match TRBD2. Germline loops: CDR1 SNHLY, CDR2 FYNNEI. With V trimmed by 10 bases and J by 8 bases, 17 bases remained unmatched. This CDR3 spans 15 amino acids. The CDR3: CATRGGERLGVTQYF. For the CDR3, the DNA is TGTGCCACCCGGGGGGGGGAGAGGCTGGGAGTTACGCAGTATTTT.